The 17 T cell receptor beta chains listed next were all sequenced from one sample in a study of cytomegalovirus exposure and HLA in healthy donors. Clones were sequenced by immunoSEQ multiplex PCR, and TCRdb holds only the in-frame ones, with some missing. The sample has 110,000 to 150,000 clones, approximately 91% seen once; the top ten hold under 0.8%. The sequencing sample was made of PBMCs. The receptors stem from a man between 18 and 29 years old in good health and CMV-seronegative.

This chain uses TRBV9 with TRBJ2-3; TRBD2 agrees at 7 bases. Germline V gene data show CDR1 as SGDLS and CDR2 as YYNGEE. The CDR3 has 14 residues. J gave up 6 bases and V 3 bases, and 7 bases lay outside the gene matches. CDR3 sequence reads: CASSGDYTRDTQYF. The CDR3 DNA reads as TGTGCCAGCAGCGGGGACTACACTCGGGATACGCAGTATTTT.

V is TRBV28 and J is TRBJ2-7; 9 nucleotides match TRBD1. V lost 5 bases, J lost 9 bases, and 14 bases stayed unmatched. CDR1 MDHEN and CDR2 SYDVKM come from the germline V gene. The CDR3 is made up of 15 amino acids. Here the CDR3 reads CASSNPGQGSKGQYV. The CDR3 bases are TGTGCCAGCAGTAACCCGGGACAGGGTTCTAAAGGGCAGTACGTC.

The V and J genes are TRBV5-8 and TRBJ2-1; 8 bases map to TRBD1. Germline trimming cut 4 bases from V and 5 bases from J; bases unmatched to any gene: 5. Germline V lookup: CDR1 SGHTS, CDR2 YDEGEE. The CDR3 runs 14 residues. CDR3 residues: CASSERTGNNEQFF. CDR3 DNA sequence: TGTGCCAGCAGCGAGCGGACAGGGAACAATGAGCAGTTCTTC.

V is TRBV5-1 and J is TRBJ2-7; maybe TRBD2 (6 bases). The CDR3 is 14 amino acids. In germline, CDR1 is SGHRS, CDR2 YFSETQ. With 3 bases removed from V and 3 bases from J, the gap between germline ends came to 13 bases. This CDR3 is CASSSRDGSYEQYF. CDR3 nucleotides: TGCGCCAGCAGCTCCCGGGACGGGAGCTACGAGCAGTACTTC. Using reference TRBV5-1 and TRBJ2-7 for the parts outside the CDR3, the full variable domain is KAGVTQTPRYLIKTRGQQVTLSCSPISGHRSVSWYQQTPGQGLQFLFEYFSETQRNKGNFPGRFSGRQFSNSRSEMNVSTLELGDSALYLCASSSRDGSYEQYFGPGTRLTVT.

The V call is TRBV9, the J call TRBJ2-7, with D possibly being TRBD2 (7 bases). CDR3 length: 16 residues. V was clipped by 4 bases and J by 0 bases, with 17 bases between them. Per germline, CDR1 SGDLS and CDR2 YYNGEE. The chain's CDR3 is CASSLEGGLPSYEQYF. DNA of the CDR3: TGTGCCAGCAGCTTAGAGGGGGGACTACCCTCCTACGAGCAGTACTTC.

The CDR3 sequence: CASSAGQGEQAFF. The CDR3 DNA is TGCGCCAGCAGCGCGGGACAGGGGGAGCAAGCTTTCTTT. This sequence joins TRBV5-1 and TRBJ1-1; TRBD1 agrees at 11 bases. Germline loops: CDR1 SGHRS, CDR2 YFSETQ. There are 13 residues in the CDR3. The V segment lost 4 bases and the J segment 9 bases; nucleotides outside the gene matches: 5.

The gene calls are TRBV6-1 and TRBJ2-7; 14 bases agree with TRBD2. Germline CDR1 and CDR2: MNHNS and SASEGT. J was trimmed by 4 bases and V by 4 bases; bases with no gene match: 6. CDR3 length: 16 amino acids. CDR3 region: CASSGRTSGGTYEQYF. The CDR3 nucleotides are TGTGCCAGCAGTGGCCGGACTAGCGGGGGGACGTACGAGCAGTACTTC.

The chain combines TRBV7-9 with TRBJ2-3; the D gene is possibly TRBD2 (6 bases). The CDR3 consists of 14 residues. The V end was cut by 5 bases, the J end by 2 bases, with 11 bases between. Germline-derived CDR1 and CDR2 are SEHNR and FQNEAQ (reference sequence). The CDR3 nucleotides read TGTGCCAGCAGCCCCGGGACTTCCACAGATACGCAGTATTTT. It translates to CASSPGTSTDTQYF.

This chain links TRBV4-2 with TRBJ2-1; 7 nucleotides align to TRBD2. Trimming took 3 bases from V and 9 from J; bases not matched to a gene: 5. This CDR3 spans 13 amino acids. The germline V gene encodes CDR1 LGHNA and CDR2 YNFKEQ. The CDR3 DNA sequence: TGTGCCAGCAGCCACGGACTAGGGTTTGAGCAGTTCTTC. This codes for CASSHGLGFEQFF.

The rearrangement joins TRBV14 to TRBJ2-7; tentatively, D is TRBD1 (6 bases). CDR1 and CDR2 from the germline V gene are SGHDN and FVKESK. The ends were cut back, 3 bases at V and 5 bases at J, with 14 bases in the middle. There are 14 residues in the CDR3. CDR3 sequence reads: CASSQWQGSNEQYF. CDR3 DNA sequence: TGTGCCAGCAGCCAGTGGCAGGGGAGCAACGAGCAGTACTTC.

This clone was found once. This rearrangement joins TRBV27 to TRBJ2-7; D might be TRBD2 (5 bases). The CDR3 covers 13 residues. Trimming stripped 5 bases from V and 3 bases from J, with 11 bases between. Germline-derived CDR1 and CDR2 are MNHEY and SMNVEV (reference sequence). CDR3 sequence (DNA): TGTGCCAGCAGTGACGGGAAATACTACGAGCAGTACTTC. Its translation: CASSDGKYYEQYF.

This clone was observed once. The chain has TRBV6-5 and TRBJ1-3; 7 bases fit TRBD1. Trimming removed 6 bases from V and 5 bases from J; junction bases left unmatched: 7. The CDR3 covers 14 residues. The V gene's germline CDR1 is MNHEY and CDR2 SVGAGI. The CDR3 DNA sequence: TGTGCCAGCAGACCCGACAGGGATAGAAACACCATATATTTT. It translates to CASRPDRDRNTIYF.

J is TRBJ2-7 and V is TRBV2; 8 nucleotides match TRBD1. Germline trimming cut 4 bases from V and 5 bases from J; bases unmatched to any gene: 7. CDR3 length: 14 amino acids. The germline V gene has CDR1 SNHLY and CDR2 FYNNEI. The CDR3 region has the DNA TGTGCCAGCAGTGCGAGAGCAGGGGGCAACGAGCAGTACTTC. Translated, it gives CASSARAGGNEQYF.

The rearrangement uses TRBV14 and TRBJ2-2; 8 positions match TRBD1. Germline V CDR1 and CDR2: SGHDN, FVKESK. After removal of 0 bases from V and 2 bases from J, the junction contained 5 bases not matched to a gene. There are 17 residues in the CDR3. CDR3 residues: CASSQDAGQGNTGELFF. The CDR3 DNA follows: TGTGCCAGCAGCCAAGATGCCGGACAGGGCAACACCGGGGAGCTGTTTTTT.

The sample holds a few counts of this clone. This chain joins TRBV2 and TRBJ2-1; a possible D gene is TRBD2 (5 bases). V was shortened by 10 bases and J by 0 bases, with 13 bases between the two germline ends. The CDR3 has 14 amino acids. Germline V gives CDR1 SNHLY, CDR2 FYNNEI. CDR3 coding DNA: TGTGCCACACCCCTGGGGAGCTCCTACAATGAGCAGTTCTTC. This gives the protein CATPLGSSYNEQFF.

This chain uses TRBV7-9 with TRBJ2-7; possibly TRBD2 for D (6 bases). In germline, CDR1 is SEHNR, CDR2 FQNEAQ (reference sequence). V lost 5 bases and J lost 2, with 16 bases in between. The CDR3 sequence is 15 residues long. CDR3 sequence: CASSPRGSGPYEQYV. The CDR3 coding sequence is TGTGCCAGCAGCCCGCGAGGTAGCGGACCCTACGAGCAGTACGTC.

The V call is TRBV9, the J call TRBJ1-1, with TRBD1 matching 7 bases. Germline V gives CDR1 SGDLS, CDR2 YYNGEE. J gave up 5 bases and V 0 bases, and 4 bases lay outside the gene matches. CDR3 length: 14 residues. The CDR3 here is CASSVDRGGTEAFF. The CDR3 bases are TGTGCCAGCAGCGTAGACAGGGGCGGTACTGAAGCTTTCTTT.